One and the same sample provided the 10 T cell receptor beta chains below, sequenced in a study of cytomegalovirus exposure and HLA in healthy donors. Primers for the PCR totalled 60 Vbeta and 13 Jbeta. The data were produced by immunoSEQ multiplex PCR, yet TCRdb's version contains in-frame clones alone and is incomplete. The table records tens of thousands of clones, approximately 80% of them present only once. Sequencing was carried out using PBMCs. The receptors here all came from a woman aged 40 to 50 in good health and CMV-seronegative.

The chain has TRBV28 and TRBJ2-1; TRBD2 agrees at 15 bases. CDR3 length: 15 amino acids. V lost 6 bases to trimming and J lost 9 bases; unmatched junction nucleotides: 6. Germline CDR1 is MDHEN and CDR2 is SYDVKM. The CDR3 region is CASSRGLAGGGEQFF. The CDR3 DNA reads TGTGCCAGCAGCCGAGGACTAGCGGGGGGGGGTGAGCAGTTCTTC.

The rearrangement links TRBV2 to TRBJ2-2; no firm D call. Germline V gives CDR1 SNHLY, CDR2 FYNNEI. The CDR3 totals 14 residues. V was shortened by 6 bases and J by 4 bases, with 12 bases between the two germline ends. The DNA of the CDR3 is TGTGCCAGCAGCTTCGGGTTTAGCACCGGGGAGCTGTTTTTT. Translating it yields CASSFGFSTGELFF.

The chain joins TRBV5-1 to TRBJ2-7; 10 bases fit TRBD1. The CDR3 is made up of 15 amino acids. In germline, CDR1 is SGHRS, CDR2 YFSETQ. Trimming at V came to 0 bases and at J to 3 bases, leaving 3 bases not matched to a gene. The CDR3 loop reads CASSLADRGLYEQYF. CDR3 DNA: TGCGCCAGCAGCTTGGCCGACAGGGGGCTCTACGAGCAGTACTTC.

V usage is TRBV6-6 and J usage is TRBJ1-2; D might be TRBD1 (5 bases). Trimming removed 6 bases from V and 4 bases from J, with 18 bases in between. Germline values: CDR1 MNHNY, CDR2 SVGAGI (reference sequence). The CDR3 totals 15 residues. Here the CDR3 DNA reads TGTGCCAGCAGCAAAGGGAGGGGATTTGGCTATGGCTACACCTTC. Translation: CASSKGRGFGYGYTF.

The rearrangement links TRBV27 to TRBJ2-3; TRBD2 aligns across 14 bases. The V gene's germline CDR1 is MNHEY and CDR2 SMNVEV (reference sequence). J was trimmed by 4 bases and V by 8 bases; bases with no gene match: 11. The CDR3 spans 17 residues. The CDR3 DNA is TGTGCCAGCCGGGGACTAGCGGGAGATAAGATAGCAGATACGCAGTATTTT. It specifies CASRGLAGDKIADTQYF.

This sequence joins TRBV19 and TRBJ2-2; TRBD2 might be the D (6 bases). The CDR3 totals 15 residues. V lost 6 bases, J lost 7 bases, and 18 bases lay in between. The germline gives CDR1 LNHDA, CDR2 SQIVND (reference sequence). DNA for the CDR3: TGTGCCAGTAGCACATGGGGGGATCGGGGCGGGGAGCTGTTTTTT. Its translation: CASSTWGDRGGELFF.

The chain combines TRBV5-1 with TRBJ1-2; D is unresolved. This CDR3 contains 15 residues. The ends were cut back, 7 bases at V and 4 bases at J, with 20 bases in the middle. Germline V gene lookup returns CDR1 SGHRS and CDR2 YFSETQ. Here the CDR3 DNA reads TGCGCCAGCGGATCCCGGGATGCTGTTATCTATGGCTACACCTTC. Translation: CASGSRDAVIYGYTF.

The chain has TRBV5-1 and TRBJ2-3, with TRBD1 as a possible D gene (5 bases). V lost 4 bases and J lost 0, with 12 bases in between. This CDR3 is built from 15 residues. CDR1 is SGHRS, CDR2 YFSETQ, per germline. The CDR3 spells CASSLDTPSTDTQYF. The CDR3, as DNA: TGCGCCAGCAGCCTGGACACCCCCAGCACAGATACGCAGTATTTT. Based on the CDR3 plus reference TRBV5-1 and TRBJ2-3, the full variable domain is KAGVTQTPRYLIKTRGQQVTLSCSPISGHRSVSWYQQTPGQGLQFLFEYFSETQRNKGNFPGRFSGRQFSNSRSEMNVSTLELGDSALYLCASSLDTPSTDTQYFGPGTRLTVL.

The V gene is TRBV21-1, the J gene TRBJ1-6. TRBV21-1 is given as a pseudogene. CDR3 length: 15 amino acids. CDR3 region: CASSKGRRENSPLHF. CDR3 sequence (DNA): TGTGCCAGCAGCAAAGGGAGAAGGGAGAATTCACCCCTCCACTTT.

V usage is TRBV7-2 and J usage is TRBJ2-2; TRBD1 matches at 7 bases. The J segment lost 6 bases and the V segment lost 5 bases, leaving 3 bases of the junction unmatched. Germline V gene sequence: CDR1 SGHTA, CDR2 FQGNSA. This CDR3 is built from 13 residues. The CDR3 sequence is CASSETGAGELFF. CDR3 DNA: TGTGCCAGCAGCGAAACAGGGGCCGGGGAGCTGTTTTTT. The full variable domain, in which reference TRBV7-2 and TRBJ2-2 provide the parts outside the CDR3, is GAGVSQSPSNKVTEKGKDVELRCDPISGHTALYWYRQSLGQGLEFLIYFQGNSAPDKSGLPSDRFSAERTGGSVSTLTIQRTQQEDSAVYLCASSETGAGELFFGEGSRLTVL.